These T cell receptor beta chains were read from a single sample in a study of blood T cell repertoires in COVID-19. Only in-frame clones appear in the TCRdb table, and some are missing; sequencing was by immunoSEQ multiplex PCR. Of about 170,000 clones detected, more than 75% appear once; the ten largest clones hold less than 3%. Source material: peripheral blood. The receptors derive from a woman at least 80 years old with COVID-19, enrolled during active disease. The CDR3 runs from the conserved cysteine through the conserved F or W.

CDR3 length: 15
V gene: TRBV9
CDR3 protein: CASSAGTGLNTEAFF

CDR3 length: 18
V gene: TRBV27
CDR3 protein: CASGSWDRVDRSSYEQYF

CDR3 length: 15
V gene: TRBV14
CDR3 protein: CASSQGGLSGYGYTF

CDR3 length: 14
V gene: TRBV2
CDR3 protein: CASTTQDSGTEAFF

CDR3 length: 14
V gene: TRBV7-8
CDR3 protein: CASRTQAGALEQYF

CDR3 length: 15
V gene: TRBV7-9
CDR3 protein: CASSPGGAIGQPQHF

CDR3 length: 15
V gene: TRBV7-8
CDR3 protein: CASSLALAGTDTQYF

CDR3 length: 15
V gene: TRBV4-1
CDR3 protein: CASSHSRQGLYEQYF

CDR3 length: 16
V gene: TRBV19
CDR3 protein: CASSTAGTGYGETQYF

CDR3 length: 13
V gene: TRBV19
CDR3 protein: CASSMTGAYGYTF

CDR3 length: 13
V gene: TRBV28
CDR3 protein: CASSLQYLYEQYF

CDR3 length: 14
V gene: TRBV9
CDR3 protein: CASSQGQPRETQYF

CDR3 length: 13
V gene: TRBV18
CDR3 protein: CASSTTREGGAFF

CDR3 length: 17
V gene: TRBV5-1
CDR3 protein: CASSLGGRGGYQETQYF

CDR3 length: 13
V gene: TRBV28
CDR3 protein: CASSPQGYQPQHF

CDR3 length: 14
V gene: TRBV24-1
CDR3 protein: CATSGHLSGNTIYF

CDR3 length: 15
V gene: TRBV11-3
CDR3 protein: CASSLGRGFTDTQYF

CDR3 length: 18
V gene: TRBV25-1
CDR3 protein: CASSEYRTEILSNQPQHF

CDR3 length: 14
V gene: TRBV7-9
CDR3 protein: CASSSRDPRGEAFF

CDR3 length: 14
V gene: TRBV5-1
CDR3 protein: CASSYRDGTDTQYF

CDR3 length: 15
V gene: TRBV11-2
CDR3 protein: CASSLGTTGIYTQYF

CDR3 length: 16
V gene: TRBV4-3
CDR3 protein: CASSQEPGLAKNIQYF

CDR3 length: 16
V gene: TRBV28
CDR3 protein: CASSETGTGRGYGYTF

CDR3 length: 13
V gene: TRBV28
CDR3 protein: CALGGSSTDTQYF

CDR3 length: 17
V gene: TRBV4-2
CDR3 protein: CASSLPLKQGGNEKLFF

CDR3 length: 16
V gene: TRBV9
CDR3 protein: CASSVGGGISTGELFF

CDR3 length: 15
V gene: TRBV7-3
CDR3 protein: CASSSVAGENNEQFF

CDR3 length: 15
V gene: TRBV7-2
CDR3 protein: CASSYQAGGTDTQYF

CDR3 length: 13
V gene: TRBV16
CDR3 protein: CASSHQGPTEAFF

CDR3 length: 12
V gene: TRBV12-3/TRBV12-4
CDR3 protein: CASSLAQGTAFF

CDR3 length: 15
V gene: TRBV4-2
CDR3 protein: CASSQGGVKRYEQYF

CDR3 length: 13
V gene: TRBV11-1
CDR3 protein: CASSPGQFTEAFF

CDR3 length: 15
V gene: TRBV7-2
CDR3 protein: CASSLGGKTDYGYTF

CDR3 length: 14
V gene: TRBV13
CDR3 protein: CASSRTSSGWMEFF

CDR3 length: 14
V gene: TRBV4-3
CDR3 protein: CASSQDRFGGELFF

CDR3 length: 17
V gene: TRBV11-3
CDR3 protein: CASSLGTGIYGSNEQFF

CDR3 length: 15
V gene: TRBV7-9
CDR3 protein: CASSSDREVVYEQFF

CDR3 length: 12
V gene: TRBV7-2
CDR3 protein: CASSRRGDSLTF

CDR3 length: 12
V gene: TRBV19
CDR3 protein: CASSRGGGGYTF

CDR3 length: 14
V gene: TRBV6-2/TRBV6-3
CDR3 protein: CASSSRDRGYEQYF

CDR3 length: 18
V gene: TRBV27
CDR3 protein: CASSLLAGGVPYTDTQYF

CDR3 length: 14
V gene: TRBV6-5
CDR3 protein: CASRFGTGVPGYTF

CDR3 length: 13
V gene: TRBV7-9
CDR3 protein: CASSLSRSVEQYF

CDR3 length: 14
V gene: TRBV27
CDR3 protein: CASSMTSGRYEQYF

CDR3 length: 15
V gene: TRBV3-1/TRBV3-2
CDR3 protein: CASSQPGLADYEQYF

CDR3 length: 15
V gene: TRBV5-8
CDR3 protein: CASSFGVISNQPQHF

CDR3 length: 15
V gene: TRBV5-1
CDR3 protein: CASSLVAGKGTEAFF

CDR3 length: 14
V gene: TRBV9
CDR3 protein: CASSVAGGRDTQYF

CDR3 length: 14
V gene: TRBV15
CDR3 protein: CATRGRERTGELFF

CDR3 length: 13
V gene: TRBV28
CDR3 protein: CASLQGRNSPLHF